This T cell receptor (beta chain) was captured in a study of cytomegalovirus exposure and HLA in healthy donors. Study-level findings and limits: Among TCR beta chains, those listed as cytomegalovirus-associated numbered approximately 150. In a later analysis, a genetic analysis reported fewer productive-TCR N-insertions in an Asian-associated ancestry cluster than the cohort average. V- and J-gene trimming of TCR beta was linked (in a later analysis) to a missense DCLRE1C variant.

V lost 0 bases, J lost 1 base, and 16 bases lay in between. This CDR3 contains 17 residues. CDR1 MDHEN and CDR2 SYDVKM come from the germline V gene. Concerning this clone: The antigen remains undetermined.

60 Vbeta and 13 Jbeta primers were used in PCR. Assay used: immunoSEQ multiplex PCR; TCRdb lists only in-frame clones, some missing. The sample consists of roughly 160,000 clones, 77% of them appearing once. The sequenced sample was PBMCs. The rearrangement uses TRBV28 and TRBJ2-7, with D perhaps TRBD1 (6 bases). This TCR was sampled from a woman in her 30s in good health and CMV-seronegative. CDR3 loop: CASSLWAGWGQSYEQYF. The CDR3 DNA reads as TGTGCCAGCAGTTTATGGGCAGGGTGGGGGCAATCCTACGAGCAGTACTTC.